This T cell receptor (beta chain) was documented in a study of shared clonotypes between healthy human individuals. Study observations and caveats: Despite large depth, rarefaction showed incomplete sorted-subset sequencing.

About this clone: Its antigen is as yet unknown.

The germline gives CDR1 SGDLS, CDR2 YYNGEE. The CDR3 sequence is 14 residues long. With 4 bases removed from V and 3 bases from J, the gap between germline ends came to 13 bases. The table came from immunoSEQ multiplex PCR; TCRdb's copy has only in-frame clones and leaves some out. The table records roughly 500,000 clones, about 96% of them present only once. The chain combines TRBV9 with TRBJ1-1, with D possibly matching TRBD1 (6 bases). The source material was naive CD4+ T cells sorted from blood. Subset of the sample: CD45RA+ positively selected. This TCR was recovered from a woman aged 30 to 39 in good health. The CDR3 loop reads CASSPRGGDTEAFF. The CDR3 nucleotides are TGTGCCAGCAGCCCCCGCGGGGGCGACACTGAAGCTTTCTTT.